The 7 T cell receptor beta chains below come from one sample, sequenced in a study of CD8+CD57+ T cells in acquired aplastic anemia. Genomic DNA acted as the template from which TCR beta VDJ combination and CDR3 sequence profiling were carried out. TCRdb reanalysed the reads using MiXCR and keeps one entry per CDR3 protein. The sample contains 130,000 or so distinct CDR3 sequences, around two fifths of which appear only once. Specimen: sorted CD4+, CD8+, or CD8+CD57+ T cells (not recorded which) from PBMCs. The receptor source for this set is a human donor in good health, serving as a control.

This clonotype was observed a handful of times. The chain has TRBV7-8 and TRBJ2-5; D possibly matches TRBD1 or TRBD2 (5 bases each). Per germline, CDR1 SGHVS and CDR2 FQNEAQ. V shed 7 bases and J shed 7 bases, with 22 bases lying between them. This CDR3 is built from 15 residues. CDR3 in DNA: TGTGCCAGCATCGACCGACAGACACCTCGGGGGACCCAGTACTTC. This sequence encodes CASIDRQTPRGTQYF.

The V and J genes are TRBV15 and TRBJ1-2, with D hard to call. V lost 0 bases, J lost 2 bases, and 7 bases lay in between. This CDR3 has 14 amino acids. Looked up from germline, CDR1 is LNHNV and CDR2 is YYDKDF (reference sequence). CDR3 DNA sequence: TGTGCCACCAGCAGAGAGGGCGGAAACTATGGCTACACCTTC. Protein product: CATSREGGNYGYTF.

This clonotype showed up many times. This chain joins TRBV19 and TRBJ1-1; D perhaps matches TRBD1 (5 bases). Trimming took off 4 bases at V and 4 bases at J, with 10 bases between the two ends. Germline loops: CDR1 LNHDA, CDR2 SQIVND (reference sequence). CDR3 length: 13 amino acids. The DNA of the CDR3 is TGTGCCAGTAGTACCATTGGGGGCACTGAAGCTTTCTTT. Protein product: CASSTIGGTEAFF.

This clonotype was detected ten times or more. This chain uses TRBV20-1 with TRBJ1-6; D ambiguous. Trimming left V 0 bases short and J 0 bases short, with 12 bases between. This CDR3 has 17 amino acids. Per germline, CDR1 DFQATT and CDR2 SNEGSKA (reference sequence). The CDR3 DNA reads TGCAGTGCTAGAGATCGTACTCGGAGCTCCTATAATTCACCCCTCCACTTT. Its protein product is CSARDRTRSSYNSPLHF.

In its sample, this clonotype was seen many times. This chain joins TRBV4-1 and TRBJ2-5, with a weak D call TRBD1 (5 bases). This CDR3 has 14 residues. Per germline, CDR1 MGHRA and CDR2 YSYEKL. V was pared by 1 base and J by 9 bases, with 15 bases between. The CDR3 sequence: CASSQVSFVGPQYF. The CDR3 DNA follows: TGCGCCAGCAGCCAAGTATCGTTCGTGGGGCCCCAGTACTTC.

This clonotype appeared many times. This chain connects TRBV25-1 to TRBJ1-1; TRBD1 matches at 7 bases. CDR1 and CDR2 from the germline V gene are MGHDK and SYGVNS. The CDR3 length is 13 residues. Germline trimming cut 4 bases from V and 7 bases from J; bases unmatched to any gene: 6. The CDR3 reads CASSASGGFEAFF. As DNA, the CDR3 is TGTGCCAGCAGTGCGTCAGGGGGTTTTGAAGCTTTCTTT.

This clonotype has only a few counts. A much larger clone differs from this one at a single base, so this may be a read error. The chain couples TRBV5-1 to TRBJ2-7; D is uncertain. The CDR3 is 12 residues long. Trimming took off 7 bases at V and 5 bases at J, with 13 bases between the two ends. In germline, CDR1 is SGHRS, CDR2 YFSETQ. CDR3 amino acids: CASQGSTDEQYF. Here the CDR3 DNA reads TGCGCCAGCCAAGGGTCCACCGACGAGCAGTACTTC.